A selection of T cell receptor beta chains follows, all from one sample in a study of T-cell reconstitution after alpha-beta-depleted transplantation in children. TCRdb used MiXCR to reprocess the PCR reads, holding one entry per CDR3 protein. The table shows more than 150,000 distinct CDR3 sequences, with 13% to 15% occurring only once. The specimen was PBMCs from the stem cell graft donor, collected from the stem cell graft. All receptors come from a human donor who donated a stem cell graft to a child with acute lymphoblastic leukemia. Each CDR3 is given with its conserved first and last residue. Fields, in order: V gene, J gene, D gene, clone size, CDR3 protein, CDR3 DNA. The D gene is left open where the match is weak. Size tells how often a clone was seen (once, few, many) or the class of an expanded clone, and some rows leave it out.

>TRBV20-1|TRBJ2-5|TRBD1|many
CSVNRGQETQYF
TGCAGTGTCAACAGGGGGCAAGAGACCCAGTACTTC
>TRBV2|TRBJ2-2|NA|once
CASSEAGTSWDTGELFF
TGTGCCAGCAGTGAAGCGGGGACCTCGTGGGACACCGGGGAGCTGTTTTTT
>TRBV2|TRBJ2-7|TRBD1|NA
CASTEQTGFQYF
TGTGCCAGCACCGAACAGACAGGGTTTCAGTACTTC
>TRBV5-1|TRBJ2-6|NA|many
CASSTDSGANVLTF
TGCGCCAGCAGCACGGACTCTGGGGCCAACGTCCTGACTTTC
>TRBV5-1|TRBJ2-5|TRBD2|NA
CASSEPGAGGETQYF
TGCGCCAGCAGCGAGCCCGGCGCGGGAGGTGAGACCCAGTACTTC
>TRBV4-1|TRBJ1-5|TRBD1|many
CASSPGTGGSNQPQHF
TGCGCCAGCAGCCCGGGGACAGGGGGGAGCAATCAGCCCCAGCATTTT
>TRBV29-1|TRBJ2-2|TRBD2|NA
CSVALAGSTGELFF
TGCAGCGTTGCCCTAGCGGGATCGACTGGGGAGCTGTTTTTT
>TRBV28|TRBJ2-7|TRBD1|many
CASSWPGTGAYEQYF
TGTGCCAGCAGTTGGCCCGGGACAGGGGCCTACGAGCAGTACTTC
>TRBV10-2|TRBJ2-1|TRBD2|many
CASSDSSILAGGIYNEQFF
TGCGCCAGCAGTGACTCCTCAATCCTAGCGGGTGGGATCTACAATGAGCAGTTCTTC
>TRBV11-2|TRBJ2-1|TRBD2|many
CASRGTSAYNEQFF
TGTGCCAGCAGAGGGACTAGCGCCTACAATGAGCAGTTCTTC
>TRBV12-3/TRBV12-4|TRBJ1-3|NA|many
CASSRYSGNTIYF
TGTGCCAGCAGTAGGTACTCTGGAAACACCATATATTTT
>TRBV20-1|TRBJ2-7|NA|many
CSARAFKGRRYEQYF
TGCAGTGCTAGAGCCTTTAAGGGCCGGAGATATGAGCAGTACTTC
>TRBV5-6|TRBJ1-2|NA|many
CASSLFGSSNYGYTF
TGTGCCAGCAGCTTGTTCGGCAGCTCTAACTATGGCTACACCTTC
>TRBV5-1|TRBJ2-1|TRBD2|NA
CASSLWRDAGGSYNEQFF
TGCGCCAGCAGCTTGTGGAGGGACGCGGGAGGATCCTACAATGAGCAGTTCTTC
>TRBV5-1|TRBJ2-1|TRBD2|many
CASSPRTSGSYEQFF
TGCGCCAGCAGCCCCCGGACTAGCGGGAGCTATGAGCAGTTCTTC
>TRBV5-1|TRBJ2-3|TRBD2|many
CASSRNSGTSGVPREAQYF
TGCGCCAGCAGCCGAAATTCCGGGACTAGCGGGGTCCCACGGGAGGCGCAGTATTTT
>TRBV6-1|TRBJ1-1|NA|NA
CASSESQLNTEAFF
TGTGCCAGCAGTGAAAGCCAACTGAACACTGAAGCTTTCTTT